Shown below are 7 T cell receptor beta chains from a single sample sequenced in a study of multiple sclerosis patients with progressive multifocal leukoencephalopathy. Libraries were prepared by immunoSEQ multiplex PCR; TCRdb keeps only in-frame clonotypes and omits some of them. The sample holds around 30,000 clones, over 75% seen once. Time point indicated: before natalizumab initiation. Input material: PBMCs. The receptors derive from a human donor with multiple sclerosis.

This rearrangement joins TRBV7-2 to TRBJ2-3; 10 bases match TRBD1. The CDR3 covers 15 residues. V was clipped by 4 bases and J by 5 bases; unmatched bases: 6. Germline V CDR1 and CDR2: SGHTA, FQGNSA. The CDR3 here is CASSSTGGQGDTQYF. The CDR3 bases are TGTGCCAGCAGCTCGACAGGGGGCCAAGGAGATACGCAGTATTTT.

The chain has TRBV5-1 and TRBJ1-4; the match to TRBD1 covers 10 bases. The length of the CDR3 is 14 residues. The V gene end was trimmed by 7 bases and the J gene end by 7 bases; junction bases not matched to a gene: 7. Germline values: CDR1 SGHRS, CDR2 YFSETQ. CDR3 sequence: CASRPGTGVEKLFF. In DNA, the CDR3 is TGCGCCAGCCGTCCAGGGACAGGGGTTGAAAAACTGTTTTTT.

This clone was recorded only once. The genes are TRBV2 and TRBJ2-6, with unresolved D. Deletions cut 11 bases from V and 0 bases from J, with 11 bases between. CDR1 is SNHLY and CDR2 is FYNNEI in the germline V gene. The CDR3 is made up of 14 amino acids. As DNA, the CDR3 is TGTGCCCTCAGGAAGGCCTCTGGGGCCAACGTCCTGACTTTC. Protein product: CALRKASGANVLTF.

The chain combines TRBV7-2 with TRBJ1-2, with D perhaps TRBD1 (5 bases). V was trimmed by 5 bases and J by 3 bases, leaving 19 bases between them. The CDR3 has 16 residues. In germline, CDR1 is SGHTA, CDR2 FQGNSA. CDR3 nucleotides: TGTGCCAGCAGCACACACGGGGGTGGCCGAGACTATGGCTACACCTTC. Translation gives CASSTHGGGRDYGYTF.

This clone has a single count. The rearrangement links TRBV29-1 to TRBJ2-1; 8 nucleotides line up with TRBD2. The germline V gene encodes CDR1 SQVTM and CDR2 ANQGSEA. V was clipped by 5 bases and J by 9 bases; unmatched bases: 24. The CDR3 length is 18 residues. CDR3 residues: CSVPRGVGGRILVSEQFF. The CDR3 DNA is TGCAGCGTTCCAAGGGGTGTTGGCGGGAGGATATTAGTTAGTGAGCAGTTCTTC.

In this sample, this clone turned up once. V usage is TRBV4-3 and J usage is TRBJ1-1; the D is unclear. V gave up 0 bases and J gave up 11 bases, with 16 bases separating them. This CDR3 is 14 amino acids long. Germline V gene lookup returns CDR1 LGHNA and CDR2 YSLEER. The CDR3 bases are TGCGCCAGCAGCCAAGATCGAGGACGAGGCCGGGCTTTCTTT. Translated: CASSQDRGRGRAFF.

This clone was seen more than once but under ten times. The gene calls are TRBV28 and TRBJ2-7, with 10 bases identical to TRBD2. CDR1 and CDR2 from the germline V gene are MDHEN and SYDVKM. The CDR3 is 15 amino acids. V lost 6 bases, J lost 6 bases, and 11 bases stayed unmatched. CDR3 sequence: CASSSSPGLASEQYF. The CDR3 region has the DNA TGTGCCAGCAGCTCATCCCCGGGACTAGCGAGCGAGCAGTACTTC.